The entry that follows covers one T cell receptor (beta chain) sequence. This receptor's antigen is unknown. No much larger clonotype is one base removed from it; base qualities were not supplied. The CDR3 regions of human TCRbeta chains were analyzed by immunosequencing. The source study handled its data this way. Repertoire TCRs were matched against a reference library of SARS-CoV-2-specific TCRs generated with the MIRA antigen-specificity platform. Breadth was defined as the fraction of unique TCRs that were SARS-CoV-2-associated. Depth was defined as the fraction of total T cells that were SARS-CoV-2-associated. Using the MIRA data, each spike-specific TCR was assigned both to the spike region to which the TCR was reactive and to a CD4 or CD8 class. Log10-transformed breadth and depth values were compared by one-way ANOVA with Sidak's multiple comparisons tests. TCRdb mirrors the immuneACCESS table, restricted to in-frame sequences. Some clones are absent from its copies; in checked studies, under half trace to an unresolved V gene, and the reason for the others is unknown. Clone size and V and J calls were adopted from that table, with D and trimming inferred from the DNA. The sample data list 110,000 or so clones, and roughly 89% of these were observed just once. The ten top clones hold around 3.3% of the sample.

What the time point label conveys for this sample: baseline before first vaccination. Interpreted using the paper, the treatment or condition label stands for: meningococcal conjugate vaccine given as trial control. The vaccinee samples were drawn from two UK trials, COV001 and COV002, one of which was a single-blind randomized controlled phase 2/3 trial testing AZD1222 (ChAdOx1 nCoV-19) in healthy adults. For TCRbeta chain sequencing, PBMC samples were collected from trial participants at day 0 and at day 28 after the second dose. This sample is part of a study of T cell responses to AZD1222 COVID-19 vaccine listed by TCRdb under 2021. Turning to the overall study: A total of 230 to 250 trial participants underwent TCR sequencing, of whom 200 to 220 had received two doses of AZD1222 and approximately 25 had received two doses of the MenACWY control vaccine. Trial participants were enrolled by age into subgroups of 18-55, 56-69 and 70-plus years, and around 140, 26 and 57 TCR-sequenced participants, respectively, were included in these subgroups.

Reading from cysteine to phenylalanine, the CDR3 counts 13 amino acids. Just the 39-base CDR3 DNA is kept, in frame starting at base 1. V is pared back by 1 base and J by 6 bases, with 9 bases lying between the germline termini. According to the germline V gene, CDR1 reads SGHTA and CDR2 reads FQGTGA. Here is what the overall study found, with its caveats: Because no day 14 peak-response samples were available, repertoires were characterized only after the peak T cell response. CD4 TCRs associated with the vaccine covered the entire spike protein, and the dominant responses were in regions 160-218 and 743-854. The 56-69-year group was small, and its depth increase did not reach significance, likely because of low power. Participants were mostly white British and included more females than males, and it was suggested by the authors that clonal diversity may have been underestimated. Spike-specific TCR breadth and depth rose significantly after two AZD1222 doses compared with day 0 and with MenACWY recipients. Reportedly, almost half of the unique spike-specific TCRs recognized epitopes lying outside the regions that are mutated in the B.1.351 and B.1.1.7 variants. Conclusions about previously exposed vaccinees are limited because only a handful of AZD1222 recipients were SARS-CoV-2 seropositive at baseline.

This TCR derives from an adult in good health. The chain was built from TRBV7-3 and TRBJ1-2; the D gene remains uncertain. The sequencing here drew on peripheral blood, taken on day 0 of MenACWY control vaccination. The CDR3 protein is CASSLKGGDGYTF. In nucleotides, the sequence is TGTGCCAGCAGCTTAAAGGGTGGAGATGGCTACACCTTC.